The 26 T cell receptor beta chains below come from one sample, sequenced in a study of cytomegalovirus exposure and HLA in healthy donors. With 60 Vbeta and 13 Jbeta primers, the PCR was carried out. The method was immunoSEQ multiplex PCR; TCRdb's version includes in-frame clones alone and lacks a portion of them. Here the sample spans fewer than 200,000 clones, 80% being singletons. Sequencing used PBMCs. The receptors were sampled from a boy aged 5-17 years in good health and CMV-seronegative.

The chain has TRBV7-8 and TRBJ2-7; tentative D call: TRBD2 (6 bases). From germline, CDR1 is SGHVS and CDR2 FQNEAQ. This CDR3 comprises 14 residues. V was pared by 2 bases and J by 6 bases, with 14 bases between. CDR3 DNA sequence: TGTGCCAGCAGCTTATTACGATTCGGGGGCGAGCAGTACTTC. This codes for CASSLLRFGGEQYF.

The chain joins TRBV6-4 to TRBJ2-1; tentative D call: TRBD1 (5 bases). Per the germline V gene, CDR1 is MRHNA and CDR2 is SNTAGT. The CDR3 spans 14 residues. V dropped 4 bases and J dropped 7 bases, with 14 bases sitting between them. CDR3 nucleotide sequence: TGTGCCAGCAGTGTGTATCAGGGTCTAAATGAGCAGTTCTTC. Translating gives CASSVYQGLNEQFF.

Points on this clone: The sample carries other DNA sequences with the same CDR3. V and J are TRBV7-6 and TRBJ1-4, with D maybe TRBD1 (5 bases). Germline CDR1 is SGHVS and CDR2 is FNYEAQ. Deletions cut 1 base from V and 7 bases from J, with 13 bases between. CDR3 length: 15 amino acids. In nucleotides, the CDR3 is TGTGCCAGCAGCTTAGGTGGGGGGGACTCTGAAAAACTGTTTTTT. It codes for CASSLGGGDSEKLFF.

This chain joins TRBV5-1 and TRBJ1-2; TRBD1 matches at 8 bases. Germline assignment: CDR1 SGHRS and CDR2 YFSETQ. Germline trimming cut 4 bases from V and 4 bases from J; bases unmatched to any gene: 12. CDR3 length equals 16 residues. CDR3 region: CASSKGGQGIVYGYTF. CDR3 bases: TGCGCCAGCAGCAAAGGTGGACAGGGTATCGTCTATGGCTACACCTTC.

CDR3 loop: CASSLEAGNYEQYF. The CDR3 DNA is TGTGCCAGCAGCTTAGAGGCGGGGAATTACGAGCAGTACTTC. This chain uses TRBV11-3 with TRBJ2-7; TRBD2 is a possible D gene (6 bases). Germline lookup yields CDR1 SGHNT and CDR2 YENEEA. The CDR3 runs to 14 residues. Trimming removed 0 bases from V and 4 bases from J, with 10 bases in between.

V gene TRBV4-1 combines with J gene TRBJ2-4; tentatively, D is TRBD2 (5 bases). V lost 4 bases and J lost 2, with 15 bases in between. Germline-derived CDR1 and CDR2 are MGHRA and YSYEKL. This CDR3 has 16 residues. This CDR3 is CASSPYLGGSKNIQYF. The CDR3 DNA reads TGCGCCAGCAGCCCGTACCTCGGAGGTTCCAAAAACATTCAGTACTTC.

The chain combines TRBV5-1 with TRBJ2-7, with TRBD1 as a possible D gene (6 bases). The germline V gene encodes CDR1 SGHRS and CDR2 YFSETQ. The CDR3 extends over 14 amino acids. Trimming cost V 0 bases and J 2 bases, with 9 bases left between them. The CDR3 loop reads CASSLEQGPYEQYF. The CDR3 DNA reads TGCGCCAGCAGCTTGGAACAGGGTCCCTACGAGCAGTACTTC.

The chain couples TRBV14 to TRBJ2-1; tentative D call: TRBD2 (5 bases). The CDR3 consists of 18 residues. The germline gives CDR1 SGHDN, CDR2 FVKESK. The V end lost 1 base, the J end lost 2 bases, and 18 bases lay between the germline ends. The DNA of the CDR3 is TGTGCCAGCAGCCAAGGAGTGAAGCGGAGCCTTACCTACAATGAGCAGTTCTTC. Translated: CASSQGVKRSLTYNEQFF.

This sequence joins TRBV9 and TRBJ2-3; D perhaps matches TRBD2 (6 bases). Germline V lookup: CDR1 SGDLS, CDR2 YYNGEE. Trimming left V 3 bases short and J 2 bases short, with 16 bases between. The CDR3 spans 16 residues. CDR3 residues: CASSGGEERITDTQYF. The CDR3 DNA reads TGTGCCAGCAGCGGGGGGGAGGAGCGGATCACAGATACGCAGTATTTT.

The rearrangement links TRBV7-9 to TRBJ1-5; maybe TRBD1 (5 bases). The germline V and J ends were trimmed by 5 bases and 3 bases, with 11 bases remaining between them. There are 14 residues in the CDR3. CDR1 and CDR2 from the germline V gene are SEHNR and FQNEAQ (reference sequence). The CDR3 reads CASSADSNNQPQHF. DNA for the CDR3: TGTGCCAGCAGCGCCGACAGTAACAATCAGCCCCAGCATTTT. The full variable domain, with the rest looked up from reference TRBV7-9 and TRBJ1-5, is DTGVSQNPRHKITKRGQNVTFRCDPISEHNRLYWYRQTLGQGPEFLTYFQNEAQLEKSRLLSDRFSAERPKGSFSTLEIQRTEQGDSAMYLCASSADSNNQPQHFGDGTRLSIL.

V and J are TRBV29-1 and TRBJ2-5; 7 bases are shared with TRBD1. Unmatched junction bases numbered 5, after V lost 7 bases and J lost 3 bases. The CDR3 has 12 residues. Germline V gene data show CDR1 as SQVTM and CDR2 as ANQGSEA. The CDR3 DNA reads TGCAGCGATAGACAGGGAGAAGAGACCCAGTACTTC. Its translation is CSDRQGEETQYF.

The V call is TRBV7-2, the J call TRBJ1-4; 12 nucleotides line up with TRBD1. This CDR3 is built from 18 residues. V lost 9 bases, J lost 6 bases, and 17 bases stayed unmatched. Germline loops: CDR1 SGHTA, CDR2 FQGNSA. The CDR3 is CARDKWAGQGALDEKLFF. Written as DNA, the CDR3 is TGTGCCAGGGATAAGTGGGCGGGACAGGGGGCGTTGGATGAAAAACTGTTTTTT.

This sequence joins TRBV6-6 and TRBJ2-1, with a weak D call TRBD2 (6 bases). The CDR3 covers 13 residues. The germline V gene encodes CDR1 MNHNY and CDR2 SVGAGI (reference sequence). Trimming removed 7 bases at V and 4 bases at J, with 11 bases between. CDR3 bases: TGTGCCAGCACCGCGGGGTCTTACAATGAGCAGTTCTTC. Its translation: CASTAGSYNEQFF.

The chain is built from TRBV13 and TRBJ1-1; D perhaps matches TRBD1 (6 bases). V was clipped by 5 bases and J by 6 bases, with 10 bases between them. The CDR3 has 12 amino acids. CDR1 and CDR2 (germline): PRHDT, FYEKMQ (reference sequence). In nucleotides, the CDR3 is TGTGCCAGCAGCCTAACAGGGTCTGAAGCTTTCTTT. Encoded protein: CASSLTGSEAFF.

The genes are TRBV10-3 and TRBJ2-7; TRBD1 matches at 8 bases. The V gene's germline CDR1 is ENHRY and CDR2 SYGVKD. This CDR3 spans 14 amino acids. V was clipped by 2 bases and J by 7 bases; unmatched bases: 7. The CDR3 here is CAISEGQGTWEQYF. The CDR3 nucleotides read TGTGCCATCAGTGAGGGACAGGGAACGTGGGAGCAGTACTTC.

The chain has TRBV6-5 and TRBJ1-1, with TRBD1 matching 7 bases. Looked up from germline, CDR1 is MNHEY and CDR2 is SVGAGI. Trimming cost V 2 bases and J 4 bases; bases outside gene matches: 7. The CDR3 length is 15 residues. The chain's CDR3 is CASSYPAGGGTEAFF. DNA for the CDR3: TGTGCCAGCAGTTACCCAGCAGGGGGAGGCACTGAAGCTTTCTTT.

The rearrangement links TRBV7-2 to TRBJ2-2, with D possibly matching TRBD1 (5 bases). Germline V gene data show CDR1 as SGHTA and CDR2 as FQGNSA. CDR3 length: 13 residues. V lost 5 bases and J lost 5, with 9 bases in between. CDR3 nucleotides: TGTGCCAGCAGCCCCAGGGTGACCGGGGAGCTGTTTTTT. This gives the protein CASSPRVTGELFF.

The V and J genes are TRBV9 and TRBJ2-1; 9 bases are a match to TRBD1. The CDR3 is 15 amino acids. V was pared by 4 bases and J by 8 bases, with 10 bases of the junction left unmatched. Per germline, CDR1 SGDLS and CDR2 YYNGEE. The CDR3 nucleotides are TGTGCCAGCAGCACTACCGGGACAGGGATCGATGAGCAGTTCTTC. Encoded protein: CASSTTGTGIDEQFF. Full variable domain (rest looked up from reference TRBV9 and TRBJ2-1): DSGVTQTPKHLITATGQRVTLRCSPRSGDLSVYWYQQSLDQGLQFLIQYYNGEERAKGNILERFSAQQFPDLHSELNLSSLELGDSALYFCASSTTGTGIDEQFFGPGTRLTVL.

This rearrangement joins TRBV19 to TRBJ1-2; weak D call: TRBD1 (5 bases). The CDR3 is 14 residues long. The germline gives CDR1 LNHDA, CDR2 SQIVND (reference sequence). The ends were cut back, 3 bases at V and 4 bases at J, with 12 bases in the middle. The CDR3 region is CASSIIDRAYGYTF. The CDR3 DNA reads TGTGCCAGTAGTATCATTGACAGAGCCTATGGCTACACCTTC.

The chain carries TRBV7-3 and TRBJ2-2, with a tentative D call TRBD1 (6 bases). Trimming pared 2 bases from V and 7 bases from J, leaving 11 bases between. Germline V lookup: CDR1 SGHTA, CDR2 FQGTGA. This CDR3 has 14 amino acids. CDR3 region: CASSLSQGNGELFF. The CDR3 DNA reads as TGTGCCAGCAGCTTATCACAGGGCAACGGGGAGCTGTTTTTT.

The rearrangement links TRBV30 to TRBJ1-5, with 8 bases aligning to TRBD1. Germline V gives CDR1 GTSNPN, CDR2 SVGIG (reference sequence). The V and J ends lost 4 bases and 2 bases, in that order; junction bases with no gene match: 1. This CDR3 has 13 amino acids. CDR3 nucleotides: TGTGCCTGGAAGACAGGGGGCAATCAGCCCCAGCATTTT. Protein: CAWKTGGNQPQHF.

V gene TRBV10-2 combines with J gene TRBJ2-3, with TRBD1 matching over 8 bases. Germline CDR1 WSHSY, CDR2 SAAADI. The CDR3 runs to 13 residues. V lost 6 bases and J lost 9; bases outside the gene matches: 8. For the CDR3, the DNA is TGCGCCAGCAGGGAGGCGGGACAGGACACGCAGTATTTT. It translates to CASREAGQDTQYF.

The chain carries TRBV18 and TRBJ1-2, with D possibly being TRBD1 (6 bases). The germline V and J ends were trimmed by 3 bases and 3 bases, with 14 bases remaining between them. Germline V gives CDR1 KGHSH, CDR2 LQKENI. The CDR3 extends over 15 amino acids. The CDR3 reads CASSPAGAQYYGYTF. The CDR3 DNA reads TGTGCCAGCTCACCGGCGGGGGCCCAATACTATGGCTACACCTTC.

The J gene is TRBJ1-2, the V gene TRBV6-5; TRBD1 might be the D (5 bases). V dropped 8 bases and J dropped 0 bases, with 10 bases sitting between them. The length of the CDR3 is 13 residues. Germline lookup yields CDR1 MNHEY and CDR2 SVGAGI. CDR3 DNA: TGTGCCAGCGCCGGACACCCTAACTATGGCTACACCTTC. It codes for CASAGHPNYGYTF.

This chain joins TRBV6-6 and TRBJ1-1, with D perhaps matching TRBD1 (5 bases). The germline V gene encodes CDR1 MNHNY and CDR2 SVGAGI (reference sequence). V gave up 5 bases and J gave up 8 bases, with 24 bases separating them. The length of the CDR3 is 16 residues. CDR3 DNA sequence: TGTGCCAGCAGTACACTGTCTTCCGGGAGGGGCCCAGAAGCTTTCTTT. This encodes CASSTLSSGRGPEAFF.

This clone was recorded only once. The rearrangement uses TRBV12-5 and TRBJ2-1, with 8 bases aligning to TRBD1. Germline CDR1 LGHNT, CDR2 FRNRAP. After removal of 6 bases from V and 8 bases from J, the junction contained 6 bases not matched to a gene. This CDR3 region has 13 residues. Here the CDR3 DNA reads TGTGCTAGTGGAGGGGCGGGACAGGATGAGCAGTTCTTC. It codes for CASGGAGQDEQFF.